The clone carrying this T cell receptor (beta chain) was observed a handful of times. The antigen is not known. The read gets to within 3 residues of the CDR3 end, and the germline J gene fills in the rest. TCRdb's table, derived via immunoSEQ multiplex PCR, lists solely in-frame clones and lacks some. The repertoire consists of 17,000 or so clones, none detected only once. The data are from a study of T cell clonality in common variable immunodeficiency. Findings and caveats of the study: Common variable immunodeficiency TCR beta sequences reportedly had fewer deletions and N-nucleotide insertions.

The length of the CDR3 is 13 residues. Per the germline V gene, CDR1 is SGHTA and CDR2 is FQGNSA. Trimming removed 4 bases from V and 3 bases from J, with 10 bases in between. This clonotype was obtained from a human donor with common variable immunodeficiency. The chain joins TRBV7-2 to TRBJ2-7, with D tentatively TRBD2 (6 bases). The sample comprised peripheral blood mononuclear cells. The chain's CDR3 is CASSSKTSYEQYF. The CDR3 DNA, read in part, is TGTGCCAGCAGCTCCAAGACTAGCTACGAG.